This record concerns one TCR beta chain sequence. Its antigen is not known. This entry comes from a study of T cells expressing NK-cell markers. Study in general: Underlying the TCR beta repertoires were sorted CD3+CD56+NKG2C+, CD3+CD56+NKG2C- and CD3+CD56-NKG2C+ T cells. Findings and caveats of the study: Topping the CD3+CD56-NKG2C+ fraction as well were these clonotypes, in a few donors. HCMV specificity of the expanded NKG2C+ T cell clones was not established.

The length of the CDR3 is 19 residues. TCRdb re-called the 5' RACE reads and gives one entry per CDR3 protein, without DNA. The sample totals tens of thousands of distinct CDR3 sequences. Sequenced: blood T cells: a sorted CD56 or NKG2C T cell subset, CD4+ or CD8+ T cells, or bulk PBMC T cells (not recorded which). The sequence was obtained from a woman between 18 and 69 years old in good health. The V gene is TRBV12-3 or TRBV12-4, the J gene TRBJ1-3. CDR3: CASSLEGLTETFSGNTIYF.